Below, 22 T cell receptor beta chains from the same sample are listed, as sequenced in a study of blood T cell repertoires in COVID-19 (TCRdb year 2020). Receptors were amplified or captured by the immunoSEQ multiplex PCR assay. TCRdb carries this immuneACCESS record with in-frame sequences only. Its versions omit some clonotypes, under half of them owing to an unresolved V gene in the studies checked, with the rest unexplained. The sample table lists roughly 280,000 clones, around 89% of them with a count of one. Roughly 4.3% of the sample goes to the ten largest clones. Sequenced: PBMCs or T cells enriched from blood (not recorded which). These receptors originate from a woman in her twenties or thirties with acute COVID-19.

J is TRBJ1-6 and V is TRBV5-1, with D tentatively TRBD1 (5 bases). V was trimmed by 5 bases and J by 8 bases, leaving 14 bases between them. CDR1 and CDR2 (germline): SGHRS, YFSETQ. The CDR3 runs to 14 residues. The CDR3 loop is CASRQQVWDSPLHF. CDR3 coding DNA: TGCGCCAGCAGACAACAGGTTTGGGATTCACCCCTCCACTTT.

This rearrangement joins TRBV28 to TRBJ2-3; 10 bases are shared with TRBD2. The CDR3 extends over 16 amino acids. Germline lookup yields CDR1 MDHEN and CDR2 SYDVKM. The J segment lost 4 bases and the V segment lost 10 bases, leaving 14 bases of the junction unmatched. The DNA for the CDR3 is TGTGCCACTGCCGATCTAGCGGGAGTATCCCCAGATACGCAGTATTTT. It is translated as CATADLAGVSPDTQYF.

The V and J genes are TRBV27 and TRBJ2-1; weak D call: TRBD2 (5 bases). Germline V gives CDR1 MNHEY, CDR2 SMNVEV (reference sequence). The CDR3 consists of 15 residues. The germline V and J ends were trimmed by 3 bases and 5 bases, with 14 bases remaining between them. CDR3 sequence: CASSFLPAENNEQFF. The CDR3 bases are TGTGCCAGCAGTTTTTTGCCAGCGGAGAACAATGAGCAGTTCTTC.

J is TRBJ1-3 and V is TRBV4-1; 7 nucleotides align to TRBD1. V gave up 5 bases and J gave up 2 bases; unmatched junction bases: 3. The germline gives CDR1 MGHRA, CDR2 YSYEKL. The CDR3 consists of 14 residues. The DNA of the CDR3 is TGCGCCAGCAGCAGGGGGCTAACTGGAAACACCATATATTTT. It encodes CASSRGLTGNTIYF.

In this sample, this clone turned up once. This rearrangement joins TRBV6-5 to TRBJ2-3; 10 nucleotides match TRBD1. J gave up 5 bases and V 5 bases, and 7 bases lay outside the gene matches. Germline CDR1 reads MNHEY; CDR2 reads SVGAGI. The CDR3 has 15 residues. The CDR3 DNA reads as TGTGCCAGCAGTCGGAAGCGGACAGGGGGAGATACGCAGTATTTT. It translates to CASSRKRTGGDTQYF.

This clone has only one observation. This sequence joins TRBV27 and TRBJ1-5; 9 bases align to TRBD1. This CDR3 comprises 15 residues. The V segment lost 5 bases and the J segment 6 bases; nucleotides outside the gene matches: 8. Looked up from germline, CDR1 is MNHEY and CDR2 is SMNVEV (reference sequence). This CDR3 is CASSPTGGLGQPQHF. Written as DNA, the CDR3 is TGTGCCAGCAGTCCTACAGGGGGCTTAGGTCAGCCCCAGCATTTT.

The chain employs TRBV7-9 and TRBJ2-5; a possible D gene is TRBD1 (6 bases). The CDR3 sequence is 12 residues long. From germline, CDR1 is SEHNR and CDR2 FQNEAQ (reference sequence). Trimming took 1 base from V and 7 from J, leaving 7 bases between them. The CDR3 loop is CASSLGGGTQYF. CDR3 nucleotide sequence: TGTGCCAGCAGCTTAGGAGGGGGGACCCAGTACTTC.

The J gene is TRBJ1-5, the V gene TRBV28; D is unresolved. Looked up from germline, CDR1 is MDHEN and CDR2 is SYDVKM. V lost 6 bases to trimming and J lost 4 bases, with 7 bases between them. The CDR3 is 12 residues long. CDR3 in amino acids: CASREGNQPQHF. CDR3 coding DNA: TGTGCCAGCAGGGAGGGTAATCAGCCCCAGCATTTT.

The V call is TRBV27, the J call TRBJ2-1; a weak D match, TRBD1 (6 bases). This CDR3 has 15 amino acids. Germline V gene sequence: CDR1 MNHEY, CDR2 SMNVEV (reference sequence). The V end was cut by 3 bases, the J end by 3 bases, with 12 bases between. The CDR3 DNA reads as TGTGCCAGCAGTTTGGGGGCTCTCGTCTACAATGAGCAGTTCTTC. Translation: CASSLGALVYNEQFF.

The V call is TRBV28, the J call TRBJ2-7; TRBD2 matches 11 bases. The CDR3 sequence is 15 residues long. The V gene end was trimmed by 6 bases and the J gene end by 3 bases; junction bases not matched to a gene: 7. Germline loops: CDR1 MDHEN, CDR2 SYDVKM. In DNA form, the CDR3 reads TGTGCCAGCAGCGCGGGACTAGCGGTTCTCTACGAGCAGTACTTC. This translates into CASSAGLAVLYEQYF.

The rearrangement links TRBV24-1 to TRBJ2-1, with D tentatively TRBD1 (5 bases). CDR1 KGHDR and CDR2 SFDVKD come from the germline V gene. CDR3 length: 13 amino acids. V lost 9 bases to trimming and J lost 4 bases, with 12 bases between them. This CDR3 reads CATQTPGYNEQFF. In DNA, the CDR3 is TGTGCCACCCAAACTCCAGGGTACAATGAGCAGTTCTTC.

The rearrangement uses TRBV18 and TRBJ1-1, with a possible D match to TRBD1 (6 bases). With 3 bases removed from V and 0 bases from J, the gap between germline ends came to 23 bases. CDR1 KGHSH and CDR2 LQKENI come from the germline V gene. The CDR3 consists of 19 residues. The CDR3 nucleotides are TGTGCCAGCTCACCTTTAATTATAGAGGACAGCCGCATGAACACTGAAGCTTTCTTT. Encoded protein: CASSPLIIEDSRMNTEAFF.

V usage is TRBV21-1 and J usage is TRBJ1-6. TRBV21-1 is a pseudogene locus. This CDR3 contains 16 residues. The CDR3 protein is CASSKWNGMGNSPLHF. The CDR3 bases are TGTGCCAGCAGCAAATGGAACGGGATGGGGAATTCACCCCTCCACTTT.

J is TRBJ2-1 and V is TRBV30; D is possibly TRBD1 (5 bases). Germline lookup yields CDR1 GTSNPN and CDR2 SVGIG (reference sequence). V was pared by 0 bases and J by 5 bases, with 8 bases between. The CDR3 totals 13 residues. CDR3 region: CAWSVGVDNEQFF. CDR3 nucleotide sequence: TGTGCCTGGAGTGTAGGGGTAGACAATGAGCAGTTCTTC.

The gene calls are TRBV5-1 and TRBJ1-2, with 7 bases identical to TRBD1. V lost 1 base and J lost 0; bases outside the gene matches: 9. This CDR3 is built from 17 residues. In germline, CDR1 is SGHRS, CDR2 YFSETQ. The CDR3 loop is CASSLTGDGAANYGYTF. As DNA, the CDR3 is TGCGCCAGCAGCTTGACAGGGGACGGGGCAGCTAACTATGGCTACACCTTC.

J is TRBJ2-2 and V is TRBV24-1, with a tentative D call TRBD1 (5 bases). Germline V CDR1 and CDR2: KGHDR, SFDVKD. The ends were cut back, 3 bases at V and 1 base at J, with 8 bases in the middle. The CDR3 is 15 amino acids. The CDR3 is CATSDDGQNTGELFF. CDR3 DNA: TGTGCCACCAGTGATGATGGACAGAACACCGGGGAGCTGTTTTTT.

This chain joins TRBV10-3 and TRBJ1-5, with D unresolved. This CDR3 has 16 amino acids. Germline CDR1 and CDR2: ENHRY and SYGVKD. Deletions cut 2 bases from V and 4 bases from J, with 15 bases between. CDR3 region: CAISEAGPGGNQPQHF. The CDR3 region has the DNA TGTGCCATCAGTGAGGCCGGGCCAGGAGGGAATCAGCCCCAGCATTTT.

The chain carries TRBV10-3 and TRBJ2-7, with TRBD1 identical over 8 bases. V shed 5 bases and J 4 bases; nucleotides not matched to a gene: 13. Germline V gives CDR1 ENHRY, CDR2 SYGVKD. There are 16 residues in the CDR3. This chain's CDR3 is CAISTMTGAAHYEQYF. The CDR3 DNA is TGTGCCATCAGTACGATGACAGGGGCCGCCCATTACGAGCAGTACTTC.

The chain recombines TRBV7-6 with TRBJ2-1; 9 nucleotides line up with TRBD2. Germline-derived CDR1 and CDR2 are SGHVS and FNYEAQ. The V gene end was trimmed by 3 bases and the J gene end by 2 bases; junction bases not matched to a gene: 8. The CDR3 has 17 amino acids. The CDR3 region is CASSFFSGSLTYNEQFF. In DNA form, the CDR3 reads TGTGCCAGCAGCTTCTTTAGCGGGAGTTTGACCTACAATGAGCAGTTCTTC.

This chain joins TRBV18 and TRBJ1-1, with D unclear. This CDR3 has 12 residues. The germline V and J ends were trimmed by 6 bases and 1 base, with 6 bases remaining between them. CDR1 and CDR2 (germline): KGHSH, LQKENI. CDR3 amino acids: CASSRGNTEAFF. In DNA form, the CDR3 reads TGTGCCAGCTCTCGGGGGAACACTGAAGCTTTCTTT.

The chain uses TRBV28 and TRBJ2-7; D gene uncertain. Germline CDR1 reads MDHEN; CDR2 reads SYDVKM. V lost 6 bases and J 5 bases, leaving 8 bases between the germline ends. This CDR3 has 11 amino acids. CDR3 residues: CASSFFHEQYF. CDR3 DNA: TGTGCCAGCAGCTTCTTCCACGAGCAGTACTTC.

The chain couples TRBV29-1 to TRBJ2-7; 8 positions agree with TRBD2. Germline CDR1 and CDR2: SQVTM and ANQGSEA. The CDR3 loop spans 14 amino acids. Trimming took 4 bases from V and 3 from J; bases not matched to a gene: 8. In DNA, the CDR3 is TGCAGCGTTGCCCCCGGGAGGGGGAGCTACGAGCAGTACTTC. It encodes CSVAPGRGSYEQYF.